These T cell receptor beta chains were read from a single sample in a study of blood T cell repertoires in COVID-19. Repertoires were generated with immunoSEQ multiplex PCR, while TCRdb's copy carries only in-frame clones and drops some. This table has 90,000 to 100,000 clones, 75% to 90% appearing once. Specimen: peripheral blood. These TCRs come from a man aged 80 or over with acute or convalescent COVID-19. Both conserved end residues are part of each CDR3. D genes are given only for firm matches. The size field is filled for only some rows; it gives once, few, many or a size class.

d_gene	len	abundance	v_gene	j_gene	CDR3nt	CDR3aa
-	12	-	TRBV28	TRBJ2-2	TGTGCCAGCAGTCGGGACACCGGGGAGCTGTTTTTT	CASSRDTGELFF
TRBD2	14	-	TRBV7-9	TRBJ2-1	TGTGCCAGCAGCCCCGGGACTAGCATCCATGAGCAGTTCTTC	CASSPGTSIHEQFF
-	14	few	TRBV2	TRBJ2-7	TGTGCCAGCAAAGCGGAACCACAGTCGAGTGAGCAGTACTTC	CASKAEPQSSEQYF
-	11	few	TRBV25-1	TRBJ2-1	TGTGCCAGCAAAGTGGCGGAGGAGCAGTTCTTC	CASKVAEEQFF
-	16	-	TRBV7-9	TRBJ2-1	TGTGCCAGCAGCTCTTTGACGGGGAGCTCCTACAATGAGCAGTTCTTC	CASSSLTGSSYNEQFF
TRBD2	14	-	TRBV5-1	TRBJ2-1	TGCGCCAGCAGTTCAGCGGGAGGGCCCAATGAGCAGTTCTTC	CASSSAGGPNEQFF
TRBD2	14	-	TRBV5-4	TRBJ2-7	TGTGCCAGCAGCTTTGGTAGCGGGAGGAACGAGCAGTACTTC	CASSFGSGRNEQYF
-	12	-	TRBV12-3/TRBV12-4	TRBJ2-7	TGTGCCAGCAGCTCCTGGCCCTACGAGCAGTACTTC	CASSSWPYEQYF
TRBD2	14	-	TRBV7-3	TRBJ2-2	TGTGCCAGCAGCTTACCAGGGAGGGCCGGGGAGCTGTTTTTT	CASSLPGRAGELFF
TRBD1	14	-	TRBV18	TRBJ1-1	TGTGCCAGCTCACCCCGACAGGGGAGCGCTGAAGCTTTCTTT	CASSPRQGSAEAFF
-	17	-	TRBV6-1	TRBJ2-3	TGTGCCAGCAGTGAAATGCGGATCGGGACTAGCACAGATACGCAGTATTTT	CASSEMRIGTSTDTQYF
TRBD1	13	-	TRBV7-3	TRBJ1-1	TGTGCCAGCAGCTGGGACAGGGAAACTGAAGCTTTCTTT	CASSWDRETEAFF
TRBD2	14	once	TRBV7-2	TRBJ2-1	TGTGCCAGCAGCCTGGGACTATCAAACAATGAGCAGTTCTTC	CASSLGLSNNEQFF
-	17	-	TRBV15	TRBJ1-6	TGTGCCACCAGCAGAACTCCCCGGAGCTCCTATAATTCACCCCTCCACTTT	CATSRTPRSSYNSPLHF
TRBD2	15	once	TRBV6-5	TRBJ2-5	TGTGCCAGCAGTTGGACTAGCGGGAGCCAAGAGACCCAGTACTTC	CASSWTSGSQETQYF
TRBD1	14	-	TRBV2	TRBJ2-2	TGTGCCAGCAGTGAGGACAGGGTTACCGGGGAGCTGTTTTTT	CASSEDRVTGELFF
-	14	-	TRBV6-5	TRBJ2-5	TGTGCCAGCAGCCTAGGAACGGGGATGGGGACCCAGTACTTC	CASSLGTGMGTQYF
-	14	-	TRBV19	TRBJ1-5	TGTGCCAGTAGTACTACAGACAGTAATCAGCCCCAGCATTTT	CASSTTDSNQPQHF
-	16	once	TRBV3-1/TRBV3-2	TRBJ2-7	TGTGCCAGCAGCCTTCGGATGAGGGGGAGTTCCTACGAGCAGTACTTC	CASSLRMRGSSYEQYF
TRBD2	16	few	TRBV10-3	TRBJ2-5	TGTGCCATCAGTGAGGGTAATAGCGGGAATCAAGAGACCCAGTACTTC	CAISEGNSGNQETQYF
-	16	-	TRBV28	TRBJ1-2	TGTGCCAGCAGTCCTATTGGTGCAGGGATCAGTAGTGGCTACACCTTC	CASSPIGAGISSGYTF
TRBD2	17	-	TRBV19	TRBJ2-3	TGTGCCAGTAGTGGGGGTGGTCTAGCGGAAACCACAGATACGCAGTATTTT	CASSGGGLAETTDTQYF
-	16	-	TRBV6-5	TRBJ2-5	TGTGCCAGCAGTTATGCCCCGAACAGGGCGCAAGAGACCCAGTACTTC	CASSYAPNRAQETQYF
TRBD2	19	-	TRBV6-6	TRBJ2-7	TGTGCCAGCAGTCGAACCGGGACTAGCGGGAGGGCCTACTCCTACGAGCAGTACTTC	CASSRTGTSGRAYSYEQYF
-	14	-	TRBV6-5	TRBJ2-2	TGTGCCAGCTTAGTTATGGCGAACACCGGGGAGCTGTTTTTT	CASLVMANTGELFF
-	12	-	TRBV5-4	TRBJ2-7	TGTGCCAGCAGCTTGGACAGTTTTGGGCAGTACTTC	CASSLDSFGQYF
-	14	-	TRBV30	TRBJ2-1	TGTGCCTGGAGTCGGGGAGCCGGTTTGAGTGAGCAGTTCTTC	CAWSRGAGLSEQFF
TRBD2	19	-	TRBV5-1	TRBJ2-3	TGCGCCAGCAGTCCGGGACTAGCGGGAGGGCCGAACCACACAGATACGCAGTATTTT	CASSPGLAGGPNHTDTQYF
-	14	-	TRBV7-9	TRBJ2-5	TGTGCCAGCAGCCCAACTAGCCATCAAGAGACCCAGTACTTC	CASSPTSHQETQYF
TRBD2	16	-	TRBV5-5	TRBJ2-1	TGTGCCAGCAGCTTTACTAGCGGGAGGGAATACAATGAGCAGTTCTTC	CASSFTSGREYNEQFF
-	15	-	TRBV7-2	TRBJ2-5	TGTGCCAGCAGCTTAGCCGGGAGTGGACAAGAGACCCAGTACTTC	CASSLAGSGQETQYF
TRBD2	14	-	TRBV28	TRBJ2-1	TGTGCCAGCAGTTTAGGACTAGCGCCCAATGAGCAGTTCTTC	CASSLGLAPNEQFF
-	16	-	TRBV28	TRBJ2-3	TGTGCCAGCAGTCCCTCCGGAGTACGGGGCACAGATACGCAGTATTTT	CASSPSGVRGTDTQYF
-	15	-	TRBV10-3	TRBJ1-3	TGTGCCATCAGTGAGGAGTCCTACTCTGGAAACACCATATATTTT	CAISEESYSGNTIYF
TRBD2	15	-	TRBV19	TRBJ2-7	TGTGCCAGTAGTATTGGGGGGGACCCAGGCTACGAGCAGTACTTC	CASSIGGDPGYEQYF